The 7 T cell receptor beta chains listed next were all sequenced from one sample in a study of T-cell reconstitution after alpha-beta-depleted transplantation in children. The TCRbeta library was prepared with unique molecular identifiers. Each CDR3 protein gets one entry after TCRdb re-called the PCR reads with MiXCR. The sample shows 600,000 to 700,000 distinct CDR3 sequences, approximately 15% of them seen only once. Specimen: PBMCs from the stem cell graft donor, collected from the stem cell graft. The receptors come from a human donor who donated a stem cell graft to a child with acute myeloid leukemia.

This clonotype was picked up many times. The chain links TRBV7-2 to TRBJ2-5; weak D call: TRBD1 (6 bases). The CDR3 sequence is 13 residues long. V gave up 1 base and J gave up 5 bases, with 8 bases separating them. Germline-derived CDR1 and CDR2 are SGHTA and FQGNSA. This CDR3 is CASSLGGPETQYF. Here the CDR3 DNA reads TGTGCCAGCAGCTTAGGGGGGCCGGAGACCCAGTACTTC.

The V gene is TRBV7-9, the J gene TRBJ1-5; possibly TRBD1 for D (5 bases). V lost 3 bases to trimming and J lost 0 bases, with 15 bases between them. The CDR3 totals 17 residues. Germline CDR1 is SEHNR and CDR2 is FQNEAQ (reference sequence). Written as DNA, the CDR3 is TGTGCCAGCAGCTTCGCCCAGGGTTCTTTTAGCAATCAGCCCCAGCATTTT. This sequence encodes CASSFAQGSFSNQPQHF.

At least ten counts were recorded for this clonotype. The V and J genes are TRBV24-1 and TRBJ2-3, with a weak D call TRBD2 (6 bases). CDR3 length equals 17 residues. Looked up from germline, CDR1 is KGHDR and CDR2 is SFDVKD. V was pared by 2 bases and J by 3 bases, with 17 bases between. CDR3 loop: CATSDWPGLGGTDTQYF. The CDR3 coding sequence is TGTGCCACCAGTGATTGGCCGGGACTTGGAGGTACAGATACGCAGTATTTT.

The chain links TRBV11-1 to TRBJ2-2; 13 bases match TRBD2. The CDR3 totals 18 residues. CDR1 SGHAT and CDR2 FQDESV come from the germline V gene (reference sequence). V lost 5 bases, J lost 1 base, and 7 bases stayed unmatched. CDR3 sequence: CASSHGLAGALNTGELFF. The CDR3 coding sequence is TGTGCCAGCAGCCACGGACTAGCGGGGGCCCTGAACACCGGGGAGCTGTTTTTT.

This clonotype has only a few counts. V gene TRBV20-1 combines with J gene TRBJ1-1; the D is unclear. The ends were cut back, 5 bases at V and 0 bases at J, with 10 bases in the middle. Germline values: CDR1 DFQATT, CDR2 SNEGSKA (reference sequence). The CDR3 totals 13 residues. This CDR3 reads CSAYEALNTEAFF. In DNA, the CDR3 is TGCAGTGCTTACGAAGCCTTGAACACTGAAGCTTTCTTT.

CDR3 DNA: TGTGCCAGCAGTCAGGTCCGATCCACTGAAGCTTTCTTT. Its protein is CASSQVRSTEAFF. The chain carries TRBV6-1 and TRBJ1-1, with D unresolved. The germline gives CDR1 MNHNS, CDR2 SASEGT. V was cut by 5 bases and J by 4 bases, with 11 bases left in between. The CDR3 runs to 13 residues.

The CDR3 DNA reads TGCAGTGCTAGAGACGGGGGAGCGACCCAGTACTTC. Its protein product is CSARDGGATQYF. The chain couples TRBV20-1 to TRBJ2-5; TRBD2 might be the D (6 bases). Germline lookup yields CDR1 DFQATT and CDR2 SNEGSKA (reference sequence). V lost 0 bases and J 7 bases, leaving 9 bases between the germline ends. The CDR3 covers 12 residues.